These T cell receptor beta chains were read from a single sample in a study of cytomegalovirus exposure and HLA in healthy donors. Assay: immunoSEQ multiplex PCR; the TCRdb copy retains only in-frame clones and omits some. The repertoire holds 100,000 to 150,000 clones, roughly 84% seen once, with 2% to 2.5% in the top ten. The sequencing input was PBMCs. These receptors were collected from a woman in her thirties in good health and CMV-seronegative. The CDR3 runs from the conserved cysteine through the conserved F or W. The D gene is left open where the match is weak. Only some rows state a clone size, as once, few, many or a class for expanded clones.

clone_size: NA
d_call: TRBD1
v_call: TRBV13
j_call: TRBJ2-5
cdr3_aa: CASSFRQGVRETQYF
cdr3_nt: TGTGCCAGCAGCTTTAGACAGGGAGTAAGAGAGACCCAGTACTTC

clone_size: few
d_call: NA
v_call: TRBV10-2
j_call: TRBJ1-1
cdr3_aa: CASSQGGIEAFF
cdr3_nt: TGCGCCAGCAGTCAGGGCGGGATTGAAGCTTTCTTT

clone_size: few
d_call: NA
v_call: TRBV5-1
j_call: TRBJ2-7
cdr3_aa: CASSLAGSYEQYF
cdr3_nt: TGCGCCAGCAGCTTGGCAGGGTCCTACGAGCAGTACTTC

clone_size: NA
d_call: TRBD2
v_call: TRBV9
j_call: TRBJ2-5
cdr3_aa: CASSGERGGGETQYF
cdr3_nt: TGTGCCAGCAGCGGGGAGCGGGGGGGCGGCGAGACCCAGTACTTC

clone_size: NA
d_call: NA
v_call: TRBV11-3
j_call: TRBJ1-1
cdr3_aa: CASSLSRGHTEAFF
cdr3_nt: TGTGCCAGCAGCTTAAGCAGGGGACACACTGAAGCTTTCTTT

clone_size: once
d_call: TRBD2
v_call: TRBV16
j_call: TRBJ2-5
cdr3_aa: CASSPRGGQETQYF
cdr3_nt: TGTGCCAGCAGCCCCCGGGGAGGGCAAGAGACCCAGTACTTC

clone_size: once
d_call: NA
v_call: TRBV7-2
j_call: TRBJ2-2
cdr3_aa: CASSPAQGRGTGELFF
cdr3_nt: TGTGCCAGCAGCCCCGCGCAGGGAAGAGGCACCGGGGAGCTGTTTTTT

clone_size: NA
d_call: NA
v_call: TRBV6-6
j_call: TRBJ2-7
cdr3_aa: CASSYGGTDYEQYF
cdr3_nt: TGTGCCAGCAGTTACGGGGGGACAGACTACGAGCAGTACTTC

clone_size: NA
d_call: NA
v_call: TRBV29-1
j_call: TRBJ1-2
cdr3_aa: CSVETPGSAYGYTF
cdr3_nt: TGCAGCGTTGAAACGCCAGGGTCGGCCTATGGCTACACCTTC

clone_size: NA
d_call: NA
v_call: TRBV6-6
j_call: TRBJ1-2
cdr3_aa: CASSPRTAMGYGYTF
cdr3_nt: TGTGCCAGCAGTCCCCGGACTGCGATGGGCTATGGCTACACCTTC

clone_size: NA
d_call: TRBD1
v_call: TRBV6-5
j_call: TRBJ2-3
cdr3_aa: CASSTTGALTDTQYF
cdr3_nt: TGTGCCAGCAGCACCACAGGGGCCCTCACAGATACGCAGTATTTT

clone_size: NA
d_call: NA
v_call: TRBV7-3
j_call: TRBJ2-5
cdr3_aa: CASSRQGGAGETQYF
cdr3_nt: TGTGCCAGCAGCCGACAAGGGGGGGCCGGAGAGACCCAGTACTTC

clone_size: NA
d_call: TRBD1
v_call: TRBV2
j_call: TRBJ1-1
cdr3_aa: CASSDAGGAVTEAFF
cdr3_nt: TGTGCCAGCAGTGACGCAGGGGGCGCCGTCACTGAAGCTTTCTTT

clone_size: NA
d_call: NA
v_call: TRBV27
j_call: TRBJ2-7
cdr3_aa: CASRTGISYEQYF
cdr3_nt: TGTGCCAGCCGAACGGGGATCTCCTACGAGCAGTACTTC

clone_size: once
d_call: TRBD1
v_call: TRBV18
j_call: TRBJ2-5
cdr3_aa: CASSPDRGRETQYF
cdr3_nt: TGTGCCAGCTCACCGGACAGGGGGCGAGAGACCCAGTACTTC

clone_size: NA
d_call: TRBD1
v_call: TRBV11-2
j_call: TRBJ2-1
cdr3_aa: CASSVGQGFDNEQFF
cdr3_nt: TGTGCCAGCAGCGTGGGACAGGGGTTCGACAATGAGCAGTTCTTC

clone_size: NA
d_call: TRBD1
v_call: TRBV5-1
j_call: TRBJ2-7
cdr3_aa: CASSLGRGSSYEQYF
cdr3_nt: TGCGCCAGCAGCTTGGGCAGGGGGAGCTCCTACGAGCAGTACTTC

clone_size: NA
d_call: TRBD2
v_call: TRBV7-2
j_call: TRBJ2-1
cdr3_aa: CASSLEGLAGGYEQFF
cdr3_nt: TGTGCCAGCAGCTTAGAGGGACTAGCGGGGGGCTATGAGCAGTTCTTC

clone_size: NA
d_call: NA
v_call: TRBV4-1
j_call: TRBJ1-6
cdr3_aa: CASSQAPTDHNSPLHF
cdr3_nt: TGCGCCAGCAGCCAAGCCCCGACAGACCATAATTCACCCCTCCACTTT

clone_size: NA
d_call: TRBD1
v_call: TRBV4-3
j_call: TRBJ2-7
cdr3_aa: CASSQDQGGQGVYEQYF
cdr3_nt: TGCGCCAGCAGCCAAGATCAAGGAGGACAGGGAGTCTACGAGCAGTACTTC

clone_size: NA
d_call: NA
v_call: TRBV10-3
j_call: TRBJ2-3
cdr3_aa: CAIMDSTSTDTQYF
cdr3_nt: TGTGCCATCATGGACTCGACTAGCACAGATACGCAGTATTTT

clone_size: NA
d_call: NA
v_call: TRBV5-3
j_call: TRBJ2-7
cdr3_aa: CARSHRGGEQYF
cdr3_nt: TGTGCCAGAAGCCACAGGGGGGGCGAGCAGTACTTC

clone_size: once
d_call: TRBD2
v_call: TRBV18
j_call: TRBJ2-5
cdr3_aa: CASSPRLAGGETQYF
cdr3_nt: TGTGCCAGCTCACCACGACTAGCGGGGGGGGAGACCCAGTACTTC

clone_size: NA
d_call: NA
v_call: TRBV27
j_call: TRBJ1-2
cdr3_aa: CASSPEGNYGYTF
cdr3_nt: TGTGCCAGCAGTCCCGAGGGAAACTATGGCTACACCTTC

clone_size: once
d_call: NA
v_call: TRBV11-3
j_call: TRBJ2-7
cdr3_aa: CASSLAQGREQYF
cdr3_nt: TGTGCCAGCAGCCTGGCCCAGGGGAGAGAGCAGTACTTC

clone_size: once
d_call: TRBD2
v_call: TRBV2
j_call: TRBJ2-3
cdr3_aa: CASSDAGGRFSTDTQYF
cdr3_nt: TGTGCCAGCAGTGATGCGGGGGGGCGGTTTAGCACAGATACGCAGTATTTT

clone_size: NA
d_call: NA
v_call: TRBV27
j_call: TRBJ1-2
cdr3_aa: CASSSRQDRNYGYTF
cdr3_nt: TGTGCCAGCAGTTCTCGACAGGATCGTAACTATGGCTACACCTTC

clone_size: NA
d_call: NA
v_call: TRBV6-5
j_call: TRBJ1-3
cdr3_aa: CASRRASSGNTIYF
cdr3_nt: TGTGCCAGCAGGCGGGCCTCCTCTGGAAACACCATATATTTT